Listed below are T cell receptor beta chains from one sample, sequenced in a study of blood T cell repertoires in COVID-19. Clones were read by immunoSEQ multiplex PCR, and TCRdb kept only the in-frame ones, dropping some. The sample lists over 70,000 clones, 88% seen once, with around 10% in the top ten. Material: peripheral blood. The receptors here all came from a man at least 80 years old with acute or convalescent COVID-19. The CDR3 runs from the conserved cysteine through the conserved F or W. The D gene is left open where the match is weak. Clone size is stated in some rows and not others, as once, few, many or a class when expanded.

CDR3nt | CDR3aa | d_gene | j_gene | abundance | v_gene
TGTGCCAGCACCCCGGGAGGGGGGTTAAACACTGAAGCTTTCTTT | CASTPGGGLNTEAFF | NA | TRBJ1-1 | NA | TRBV6-5
TGTGCCAGCAGCAAAGCGCTCGACAGGGGGTCGAGGGAGCAGTACTTC | CASSKALDRGSREQYF | NA | TRBJ2-7 | NA | TRBV21-1
TGTGCCAGCAGCCAAGATAGGGGGAGCCTTATCTCTCCGGCGGAGCTGTTTTTT | CASSQDRGSLISPAELFF | NA | TRBJ2-2 | NA | TRBV3-1/TRBV3-2
TGTGCCAGTAGTCCGGGACAGGGTATGGCAGATACGCAGTATTTT | CASSPGQGMADTQYF | TRBD1 | TRBJ2-3 | once | TRBV19
TGCGCCAGCAGCCCCGGTTCTTTTGGTAACACTGAAGCTTTCTTT | CASSPGSFGNTEAFF | NA | TRBJ1-1 | NA | TRBV5-1
TGCGCCAGCCGCTTACAGGGGGACTACTACGAGCAGTACTTC | CASRLQGDYYEQYF | NA | TRBJ2-7 | NA | TRBV5-1
TGCAGTGCTAGTTCGGTAGAGACCCAGTACTTC | CSASSVETQYF | NA | TRBJ2-5 | NA | TRBV20-1
TGTGCCAGCTCGAATGGGACACTCGCCCGATTTCTGTTTTTT | CASSNGTLARFLFF | NA | TRBJ2-2 | NA | TRBV18
TGTGCCAGCAGTGATACGTCGGGCGGGGCAATCTATGGCTACACCTTC | CASSDTSGGAIYGYTF | NA | TRBJ1-2 | NA | TRBV2
TGTGCCAGCTCAACAGACACCGGGGAGCTGTTTTTT | CASSTDTGELFF | NA | TRBJ2-2 | NA | TRBV18
TGTGCCAGCAGCTTGTGGGGCGGGGGCAATCAGCCCCAGCATTTT | CASSLWGGGNQPQHF | NA | TRBJ1-5 | NA | TRBV5-5
TGTGCCAGCAGCTTAGGGACAGGCTCTCCCTACGAGCAGTACTTC | CASSLGTGSPYEQYF | TRBD1 | TRBJ2-7 | NA | TRBV11-3
TGTGCCAGCAGCACGTGGCGGACAGAAGCCAAAAACATTCAGTACTTC | CASSTWRTEAKNIQYF | NA | TRBJ2-4 | NA | TRBV21-1
TGTGCCAGCAGCCCAACAGGAGCTGGGGCCAACGTCCTGACTTTC | CASSPTGAGANVLTF | NA | TRBJ2-6 | NA | TRBV6-5
TGCGCCAGCAGCTTGCTAGGACAGGGGTCAGATACGCAGTATTTT | CASSLLGQGSDTQYF | TRBD1 | TRBJ2-3 | NA | TRBV5-1
TGTGCCAGCAGCGTGGGGACAGAGGCTAACTATGGCTACACCTTC | CASSVGTEANYGYTF | TRBD1 | TRBJ1-2 | NA | TRBV9
TGTGCCAGCAGTCTCACTAGCGAGAACACCGGGGAGCTGTTTTTT | CASSLTSENTGELFF | TRBD2 | TRBJ2-2 | few | TRBV6-4
TGTGCCAGCAGTCGTACCGGGACATCATACACCGGGGAGCTGTTTTTT | CASSRTGTSYTGELFF | NA | TRBJ2-2 | NA | TRBV6-2/TRBV6-3
TGTGCCAGCAGCCCAGGGGTCCCCGATACGCAGTATTTT | CASSPGVPDTQYF | NA | TRBJ2-3 | NA | TRBV9
TGTGCCAGCAGCCCACTACTTTCGGGTAAAGAGCAGTTCTTC | CASSPLLSGKEQFF | NA | TRBJ2-1 | NA | TRBV7-3
TGTGCCAGCTCACCGCGTCAGGGGGCAGGGGAGACCCAGTACTTC | CASSPRQGAGETQYF | TRBD1 | TRBJ2-5 | NA | TRBV18
TGTGCCAGCAGTCGGACATGGAACACTGAAGCTTTCTTT | CASSRTWNTEAFF | NA | TRBJ1-1 | NA | TRBV6-5
TGCGCCAGCACCACCGGACAGGGCAACTATGGCTACACCTTC | CASTTGQGNYGYTF | TRBD1 | TRBJ1-2 | NA | TRBV5-1
TGTGCCATCAGTGACGGGGGGACTCAGCCCCAGCATTTT | CAISDGGTQPQHF | NA | TRBJ1-5 | few | TRBV10-3
TGTGCCTGGAGTCCAGGGGTGGGCTACACCTTC | CAWSPGVGYTF | NA | TRBJ1-2 | NA | TRBV30
TGTGCCAGCAGCAGCCAGGTCTCTGGAAACACCATATATTTT | CASSSQVSGNTIYF | NA | TRBJ1-3 | NA | TRBV7-2
TGTGCCAGCAGTACGTCTGGGTCAGGCTATGGCTACACCTTC | CASSTSGSGYGYTF | NA | TRBJ1-2 | NA | TRBV28
TGTGCCTGGACAGACAGCGGGACTGAAGCTTTCTTT | CAWTDSGTEAFF | NA | TRBJ1-1 | NA | TRBV30
TGCGCCAGCAGCCCACAGGGTTACGAGCAGTACTTC | CASSPQGYEQYF | NA | TRBJ2-7 | NA | TRBV5-1
TGCGCCAGCAGCTACGGACAGAACACTGAAGCTTTCTTT | CASSYGQNTEAFF | NA | TRBJ1-1 | NA | TRBV5-1
TGTGCCAGCAGCTTAGATCTGGACAGGGCCTATGGCTACACCTTC | CASSLDLDRAYGYTF | TRBD1 | TRBJ1-2 | few | TRBV11-2
TGTGCCAGTAGGCGGGACAGGGCCGGCGGCTACACCTTC | CASRRDRAGGYTF | TRBD1 | TRBJ1-2 | NA | TRBV19
TGTGCCAGCAGCCGGTCTTTAAGGGGGCGCAATGGCTACACCTTC | CASSRSLRGRNGYTF | TRBD1 | TRBJ1-2 | NA | TRBV11-2
TGTGCCAGCAGCTTAGCGGGGACGAACACCGGGGAGCTGTTTTTT | CASSLAGTNTGELFF | NA | TRBJ2-2 | NA | TRBV11-2
TGTGCCAGCAGCTTAGCGAAGGAGTCCAGAGCTTTCTTT | CASSLAKESRAFF | NA | TRBJ1-1 | NA | TRBV7-9
TGTGCCAGCGGAGGGAACACTGAAGCTTTCTTT | CASGGNTEAFF | NA | TRBJ1-1 | once | TRBV18
TGCAGCGTGGAAGGACTAGTTTCCGGGGAGCTGTTTTTT | CSVEGLVSGELFF | TRBD2 | TRBJ2-2 | NA | TRBV29-1
TGTGCCAGCAGCCAAGGCGGGGGGGCCTGGGATACGCAGTATTTT | CASSQGGGAWDTQYF | TRBD2 | TRBJ2-3 | NA | TRBV14
TGTGCCAGCTCACCACCGTGGGACATCCTCGAGCAGTACTTC | CASSPPWDILEQYF | NA | TRBJ2-7 | NA | TRBV18
TGCGCCAGCAGCGCTAATTCGAACACCGGGGAGCTGTTTTTT | CASSANSNTGELFF | NA | TRBJ2-2 | NA | TRBV10-1
TGTGCCAGCAGCCCGGGACTAGCGGGAGATACGCAGTATTTT | CASSPGLAGDTQYF | TRBD2 | TRBJ2-3 | NA | TRBV5-4
TGCGCCAGCAGCTTGGACCCTAGCGGGGGGGTAAATGAGCAGTTCTTC | CASSLDPSGGVNEQFF | TRBD2 | TRBJ2-1 | NA | TRBV5-1
TGTGCCAGCTCGCCACCACCAGCGAGAACTGGGAATGAAAAACTGTTTTTT | CASSPPPARTGNEKLFF | NA | TRBJ1-4 | NA | TRBV18
TGTGCCAGCAGCTTTAGACTAGCGGGGAACACCGGGGAGCTGTTTTTT | CASSFRLAGNTGELFF | TRBD2 | TRBJ2-2 | NA | TRBV11-3
TGTGCCAGCAACTCGCCGGCAGGGGCCGATCAGCCCCAGCATTTT | CASNSPAGADQPQHF | NA | TRBJ1-5 | NA | TRBV28